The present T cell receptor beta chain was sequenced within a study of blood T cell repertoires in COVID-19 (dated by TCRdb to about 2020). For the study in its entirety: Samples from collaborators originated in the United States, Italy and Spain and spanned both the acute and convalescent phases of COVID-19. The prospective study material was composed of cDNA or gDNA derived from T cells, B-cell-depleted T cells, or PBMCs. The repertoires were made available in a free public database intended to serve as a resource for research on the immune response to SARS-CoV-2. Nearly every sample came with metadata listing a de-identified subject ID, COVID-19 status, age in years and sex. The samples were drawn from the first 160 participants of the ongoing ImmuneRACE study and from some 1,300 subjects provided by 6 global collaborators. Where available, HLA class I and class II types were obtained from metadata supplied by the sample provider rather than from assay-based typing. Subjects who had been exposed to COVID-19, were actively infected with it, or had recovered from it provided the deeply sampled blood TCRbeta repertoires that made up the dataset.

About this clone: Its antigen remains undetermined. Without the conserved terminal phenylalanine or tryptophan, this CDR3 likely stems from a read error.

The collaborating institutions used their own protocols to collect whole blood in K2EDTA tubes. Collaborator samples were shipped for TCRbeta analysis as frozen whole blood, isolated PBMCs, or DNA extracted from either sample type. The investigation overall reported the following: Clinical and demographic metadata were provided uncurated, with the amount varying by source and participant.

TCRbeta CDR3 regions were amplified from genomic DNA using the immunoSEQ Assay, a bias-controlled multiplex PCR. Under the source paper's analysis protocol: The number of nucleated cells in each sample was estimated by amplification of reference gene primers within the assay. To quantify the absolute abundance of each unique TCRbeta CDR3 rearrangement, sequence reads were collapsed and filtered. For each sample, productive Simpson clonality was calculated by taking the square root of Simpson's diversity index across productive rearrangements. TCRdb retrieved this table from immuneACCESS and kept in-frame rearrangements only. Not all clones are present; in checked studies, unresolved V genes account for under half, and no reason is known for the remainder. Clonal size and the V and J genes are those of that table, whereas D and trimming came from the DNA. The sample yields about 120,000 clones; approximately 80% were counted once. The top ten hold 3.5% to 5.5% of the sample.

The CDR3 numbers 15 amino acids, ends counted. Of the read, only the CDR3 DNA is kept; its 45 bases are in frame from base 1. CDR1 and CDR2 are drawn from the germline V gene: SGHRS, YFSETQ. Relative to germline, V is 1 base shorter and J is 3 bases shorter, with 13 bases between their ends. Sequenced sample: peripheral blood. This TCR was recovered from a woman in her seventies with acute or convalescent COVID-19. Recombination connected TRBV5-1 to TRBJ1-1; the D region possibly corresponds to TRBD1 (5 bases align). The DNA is TGCGCCAGCAGCTTGTGGGGGGAGGTGGACACTGAAGCTTTCCTT. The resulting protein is CASSLWGEVDTEAFL.